Each of the 6 T cell receptor beta chains below was sequenced from the same sample in a study of cytomegalovirus exposure and HLA in healthy donors. Vbeta (60) and Jbeta (13) primers were used in the PCR. The table came from immunoSEQ multiplex PCR; TCRdb's copy has only in-frame clones and leaves some out. The sample yields 150,000 to 200,000 clones, around four fifths seen once. The sequenced sample consisted of PBMCs. Source of these receptors: a man between 18 and 35 years old in good health and CMV-seronegative.

The rearrangement uses TRBV19 and TRBJ2-7, with a tentative D call TRBD1 (6 bases). Trimming removed 0 bases from V and 3 bases from J, with 12 bases in between. Per the germline V gene, CDR1 is LNHDA and CDR2 is SQIVND (reference sequence). The CDR3 is 15 amino acids. This CDR3 is CASSIEPGASYEQYF. For the CDR3, the DNA is TGTGCCAGTAGTATAGAGCCAGGGGCGAGCTACGAGCAGTACTTC.

The V and J genes are TRBV5-4 and TRBJ1-1; possibly TRBD1 for D (5 bases). V dropped 4 bases and J dropped 11 bases, with 15 bases sitting between them. The CDR3 runs to 12 residues. In germline, CDR1 is SGHNT, CDR2 YYREEE (reference sequence). The CDR3 bases are TGTGCCAGCAGCATAGACCAGGGTTCGGCTTTCTTT. The encoded protein is CASSIDQGSAFF. The full variable domain, rest sourced from reference TRBV5-4 and TRBJ1-1, is ETGVTQSPTHLIKTRGQQVTLRCSSQSGHNTVSWYQQALGQGPQFIFQYYREEENGRGNFPPRFSGLQFPNYSSELNVNALELDDSALYLCASSIDQGSAFFGQGTRLTVV.

V is TRBV27 and J is TRBJ2-1, with 9 bases matching TRBD2. V lost 8 bases and J lost 10; bases outside the gene matches: 9. The germline gives CDR1 MNHEY, CDR2 SMNVEV (reference sequence). The CDR3 covers 13 residues. The CDR3 DNA is TGTGCCAGCGCCCGGGGACTAGCTGGCGAGCAGTTCTTC. It yields the protein CASARGLAGEQFF.

The sample holds one count of this clone. V gene TRBV5-1 combines with J gene TRBJ2-3; a weak D match, TRBD2 (5 bases). This CDR3 region has 14 residues. V lost 0 bases, J lost 5 bases, and 10 bases lay in between. CDR1 is SGHRS and CDR2 is YFSETQ in the germline V gene. CDR3 region: CASSLESREDTQYF. Here the CDR3 DNA reads TGCGCCAGCAGCTTGGAGAGCCGGGAAGATACGCAGTATTTT. The complete variable domain, with remaining parts taken from reference TRBV5-1 and TRBJ2-3, reads KAGVTQTPRYLIKTRGQQVTLSCSPISGHRSVSWYQQTPGQGLQFLFEYFSETQRNKGNFPGRFSGRQFSNSRSEMNVSTLELGDSALYLCASSLESREDTQYFGPGTRLTVL.

The gene calls are TRBV4-1 and TRBJ2-7; tentative D call: TRBD1 (7 bases). Per the germline V gene, CDR1 is MGHRA and CDR2 is YSYEKL. The CDR3 runs to 14 residues. Deletions cut 4 bases from V and 3 bases from J, with 13 bases between. CDR3 in DNA: TGCGCCAGCAGCCCACAGGGGAGGCGCTACGAGCAGTACTTC. Its protein is CASSPQGRRYEQYF.

The chain combines TRBV7-2 with TRBJ1-1, with TRBD1 matching over 7 bases. This CDR3 comprises 13 residues. The germline V gene has CDR1 SGHTA and CDR2 FQGNSA. V was pared by 8 bases and J by 8 bases, with 11 bases of the junction left unmatched. CDR3 DNA sequence: TGTGCCAGCTCACGCGACGGGGACAGAGAAGCTTTCTTT. As protein: CASSRDGDREAFF.